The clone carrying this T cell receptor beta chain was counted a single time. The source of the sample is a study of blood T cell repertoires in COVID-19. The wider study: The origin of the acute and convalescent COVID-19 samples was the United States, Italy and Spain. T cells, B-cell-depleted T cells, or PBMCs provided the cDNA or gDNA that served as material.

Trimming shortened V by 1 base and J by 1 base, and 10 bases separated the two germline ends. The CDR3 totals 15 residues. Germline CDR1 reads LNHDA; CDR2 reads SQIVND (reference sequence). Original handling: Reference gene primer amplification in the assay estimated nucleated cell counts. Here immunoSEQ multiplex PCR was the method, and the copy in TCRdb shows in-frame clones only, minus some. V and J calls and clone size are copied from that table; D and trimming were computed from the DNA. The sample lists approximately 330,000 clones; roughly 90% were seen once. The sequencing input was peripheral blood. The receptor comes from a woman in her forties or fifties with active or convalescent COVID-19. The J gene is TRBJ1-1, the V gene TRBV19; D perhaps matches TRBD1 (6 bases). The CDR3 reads CASSIATGWNTEAFF. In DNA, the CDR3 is TGTGCCAGTAGTATAGCCACAGGGTGGAACACTGAAGCTTTCTTT.